This TCR beta chain is drawn from a study of OX40 agonist ivuxolimab in advanced cancers. Germline V gene data show CDR1 as SGHTA and CDR2 as FQGNSA. This CDR3 spans 16 amino acids. Deletions cut 1 base from V and 3 bases from J, with 15 bases between. Notes on the study in general: Several nonresponders also turned out to have low normalized T-cell clonal expansion.

Comment on this clone: Its antigen is not identified.

Generated by immunoSEQ multiplex PCR, the TCRdb table keeps only in-frame clones and is missing some. The sample holds under 90,000 clones, approximately 89% seen once. Source: CD4+ or CD8+ T cells sorted from blood, taken in a trial of the OX40 agonist ivuxolimab. The TCR sequence derives from an adult with an advanced solid tumor such as melanoma, head and neck, liver or kidney cancer. This chain connects TRBV7-2 to TRBJ1-2, with D perhaps TRBD1 (5 bases). The CDR3 DNA sequence: TGTGCCAGCAGCTTAGGCAGGGCAACGGTTGACTATGGCTACACCTTC. Translation gives CASSLGRATVDYGYTF. The full variable domain, its missing parts supplied by reference TRBV7-2 and TRBJ1-2, is GAGVSQSPSNKVTEKGKDVELRCDPISGHTALYWYRQSLGQGLEFLIYFQGNSAPDKSGLPSDRFSAERTGGSVSTLTIQRTQQEDSAVYLCASSLGRATVDYGYTFGSGTRLTVV.